A selection of T cell receptor beta chains follows, all from one sample in a study of cytomegalovirus exposure and HLA in healthy donors. The data were produced by immunoSEQ multiplex PCR, yet TCRdb's version contains in-frame clones alone and is incomplete. The sample holds 100,000 to 150,000 clones, roughly 72% seen once. Specimen: PBMCs. The receptors stem from a man in his forties or fifties in good health and CMV-seropositive. The CDR3 runs from the conserved cysteine through the conserved F or W. Each record gives: J gene, V gene, D gene, clone size, CDR3 protein, CDR3 DNA. D genes are given only for firm matches. Clone size, where shown, is once, few, many, or a class for clones that have expanded.

TRBJ2-1,TRBV30,TRBD1,NA,CALGTGRYNEQFF,TGTGCCCTAGGGACAGGACGATACAATGAGCAGTTCTTC
TRBJ2-2,TRBV6-1,TRBD2,NA,CASSVKAGGTGELFF,TGTGCCAGCAGTGTAAAAGCGGGAGGAACCGGGGAGCTGTTTTTT
TRBJ2-3,TRBV6-1,NA,NA,CASSEARGIVAYF,TGTGCCAGCAGTGAAGCTAGGGGAATAGTAGCGTATTTT
TRBJ1-4,TRBV19,NA,NA,CASSTPGGKLFF,TGTGCCAGTAGTACCCCTGGGGGGAAACTGTTTTTT
TRBJ1-6,TRBV9,NA,NA,CASKSRSYNSPLHF,TGTGCCAGCAAAAGCCGCTCCTATAATTCACCCCTCCACTTT
TRBJ1-3,TRBV4-3,NA,NA,CASSQAGAGNTIYF,TGCGCCAGCAGCCAAGCAGGGGCTGGAAACACCATATATTTT
TRBJ2-7,TRBV15,TRBD2,NA,CATSRLAGAYEQYF,TGTGCCACCAGCAGACTAGCGGGGGCCTACGAGCAGTACTTC
TRBJ1-1,TRBV11-2,TRBD1,NA,CASSQTGVETEAFF,TGTGCCAGCAGCCAGACAGGGGTAGAAACTGAAGCTTTCTTT
TRBJ1-5,TRBV27,TRBD1,few,CASSFLTGGGEQPQHF,TGTGCCAGCAGTTTCCTTACAGGGGGCGGGGAACAGCCCCAGCATTTT
TRBJ1-5,TRBV19,TRBD1,NA,CASSIAFDRGWQPQHF,TGTGCCAGTAGTATAGCCTTTGACAGGGGCTGGCAGCCCCAGCATTTT
TRBJ2-5,TRBV5-6,NA,NA,CASSLSGFQETQYF,TGTGCCAGCAGCTTGAGCGGGTTTCAAGAGACCCAGTACTTC
TRBJ1-6,TRBV5-1,NA,NA,CASSLTGWNSPLHF,TGCGCCAGCAGCCTAACAGGGTGGAATTCACCCCTCCACTTT
TRBJ1-1,TRBV19,TRBD1,once,CASSTSGGLSITEAFF,TGTGCCAGTAGTACTTCAGGGGGCTTATCGATCACTGAAGCTTTCTTT
TRBJ1-1,TRBV6-1,TRBD1,once,CASSYNRGTEAFF,TGTGCCAGCAGCTATAACAGGGGCACTGAAGCTTTCTTT
TRBJ1-1,TRBV5-1,TRBD1,NA,CASSQKDRGVNTEAFF,TGCGCCAGCAGCCAGAAGGACAGGGGGGTGAACACTGAAGCTTTCTTT
TRBJ2-3,TRBV29-1,TRBD2,NA,CSVRSGSRPDTQYF,TGCAGCGTCCGTAGCGGGAGTAGACCAGATACGCAGTATTTT
TRBJ1-5,TRBV10-3,NA,NA,CAISNPDRSLNQPQHF,TGTGCCATCAGTAACCCCGACAGATCCCTTAATCAGCCCCAGCATTTT
TRBJ1-3,TRBV5-6,TRBD1,NA,CASSFRPTGTGNTIYF,TGTGCCAGCAGCTTTCGACCGACAGGGACTGGAAACACCATATATTTT
TRBJ2-7,TRBV11-2,TRBD1,NA,CASRRGTGMGEQYF,TGTGCCAGCAGACGTGGGACAGGGATGGGCGAGCAGTACTTC
TRBJ1-2,TRBV5-6,TRBD1,NA,CASRSTGNYGYTF,TGTGCCAGCAGGTCGACAGGGAACTATGGCTACACCTTC
TRBJ2-1,TRBV19,NA,NA,CASSPLLPGLSQSEQFF,TGTGCCAGTAGTCCTCTATTACCCGGACTTAGCCAGTCTGAGCAGTTCTTC
TRBJ2-1,TRBV27,NA,few,CASNPLLGLEQFF,TGTGCCAGCAACCCCCTTCTCGGACTTGAGCAGTTCTTC
TRBJ2-1,TRBV7-3,TRBD1,NA,CASSSRDRGRNEQFF,TGTGCCAGCAGCTCCAGGGACAGGGGGCGGAATGAGCAGTTCTTC
TRBJ1-2,TRBV29-1,TRBD1,NA,CSVGVTGGDYGYTF,TGCAGCGTCGGAGTGACAGGGGGTGACTATGGCTACACCTTC
TRBJ2-7,TRBV19,TRBD2,NA,CASSGLGLAGFYEQYF,TGTGCCAGTAGTGGACTCGGGCTAGCGGGGTTCTACGAGCAGTACTTC